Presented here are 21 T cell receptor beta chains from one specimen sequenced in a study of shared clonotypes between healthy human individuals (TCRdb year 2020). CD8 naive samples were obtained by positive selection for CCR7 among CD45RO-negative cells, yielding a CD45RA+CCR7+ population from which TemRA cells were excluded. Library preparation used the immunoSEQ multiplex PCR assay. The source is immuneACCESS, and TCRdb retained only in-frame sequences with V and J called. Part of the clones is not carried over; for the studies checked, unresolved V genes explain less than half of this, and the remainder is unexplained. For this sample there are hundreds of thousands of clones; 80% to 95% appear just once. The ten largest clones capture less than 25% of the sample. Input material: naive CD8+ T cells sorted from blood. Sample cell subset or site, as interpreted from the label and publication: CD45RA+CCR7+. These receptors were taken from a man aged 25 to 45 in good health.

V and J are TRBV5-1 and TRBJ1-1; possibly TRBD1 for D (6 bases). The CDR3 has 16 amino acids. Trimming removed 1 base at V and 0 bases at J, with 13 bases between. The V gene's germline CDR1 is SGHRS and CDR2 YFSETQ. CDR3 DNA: TGCGCCAGCAGCTTGCCTCCACCAGGGGTGAACACTGAAGCTTTCTTT. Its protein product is CASSLPPPGVNTEAFF.

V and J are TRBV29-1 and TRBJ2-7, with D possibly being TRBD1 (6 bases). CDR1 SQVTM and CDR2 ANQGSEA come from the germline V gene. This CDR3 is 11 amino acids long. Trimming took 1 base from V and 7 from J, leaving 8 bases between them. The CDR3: CSVEGQEEQYF. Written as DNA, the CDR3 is TGCAGCGTTGAAGGACAGGAGGAGCAGTACTTC.

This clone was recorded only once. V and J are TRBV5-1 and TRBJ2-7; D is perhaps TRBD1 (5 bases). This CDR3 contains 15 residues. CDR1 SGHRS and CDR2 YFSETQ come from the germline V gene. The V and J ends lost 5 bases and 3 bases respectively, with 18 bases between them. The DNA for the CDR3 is TGCGCCAGCAGTAATACAGGTTCATCCAACTACGAGCAGTACTTC. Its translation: CASSNTGSSNYEQYF. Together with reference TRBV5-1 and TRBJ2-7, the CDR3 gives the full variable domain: KAGVTQTPRYLIKTRGQQVTLSCSPISGHRSVSWYQQTPGQGLQFLFEYFSETQRNKGNFPGRFSGRQFSNSRSEMNVSTLELGDSALYLCASSNTGSSNYEQYFGPGTRLTVT.

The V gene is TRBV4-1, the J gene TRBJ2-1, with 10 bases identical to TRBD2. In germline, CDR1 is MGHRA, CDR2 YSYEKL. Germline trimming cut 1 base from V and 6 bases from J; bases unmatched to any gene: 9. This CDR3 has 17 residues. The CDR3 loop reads CASSQVVFLAGVNEQFF. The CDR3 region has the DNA TGCGCCAGCAGCCAAGTCGTTTTCCTAGCGGGAGTCAATGAGCAGTTCTTC.

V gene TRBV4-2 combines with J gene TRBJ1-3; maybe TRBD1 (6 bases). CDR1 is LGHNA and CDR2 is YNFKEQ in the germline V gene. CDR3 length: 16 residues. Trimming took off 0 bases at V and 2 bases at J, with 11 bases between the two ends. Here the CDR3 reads CASSQDRQVAGNTIYF. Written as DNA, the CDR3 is TGTGCCAGCAGCCAAGATAGACAGGTCGCTGGAAACACCATATATTTT.

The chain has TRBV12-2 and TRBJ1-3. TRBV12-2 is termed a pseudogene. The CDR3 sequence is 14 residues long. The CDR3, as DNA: TGTGCAAGTCGCCAACGTAACTCTGGAAACACCATATATTTT. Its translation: CASRQRNSGNTIYF.

CDR3 sequence (DNA): TGTGCCAGCAGCTTATGGCGGGAGCGGAGCACAGATACGCAGTATTTT. It codes for CASSLWRERSTDTQYF. This rearrangement joins TRBV7-9 to TRBJ2-3; 7 bases align to TRBD2. In germline, CDR1 is SEHNR, CDR2 FQNEAQ (reference sequence). CDR3 length: 16 amino acids. V lost 2 bases to trimming and J lost 0 bases; unmatched junction nucleotides: 5.

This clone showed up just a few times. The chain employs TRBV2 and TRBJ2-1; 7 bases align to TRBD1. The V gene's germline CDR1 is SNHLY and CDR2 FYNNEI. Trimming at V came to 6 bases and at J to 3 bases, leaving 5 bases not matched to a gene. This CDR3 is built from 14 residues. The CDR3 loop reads CASRDRDSYNEQFF. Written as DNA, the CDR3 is TGTGCCAGCAGGGACCGGGACAGCTACAATGAGCAGTTCTTC.

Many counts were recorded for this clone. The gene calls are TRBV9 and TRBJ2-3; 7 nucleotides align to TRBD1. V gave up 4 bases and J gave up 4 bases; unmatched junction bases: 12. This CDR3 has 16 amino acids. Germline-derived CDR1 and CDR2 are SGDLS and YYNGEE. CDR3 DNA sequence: TGTGCCAGCAGCCCCCGTTTCGGCCAGGGGGCAGATACGCAGTATTTT. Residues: CASSPRFGQGADTQYF.

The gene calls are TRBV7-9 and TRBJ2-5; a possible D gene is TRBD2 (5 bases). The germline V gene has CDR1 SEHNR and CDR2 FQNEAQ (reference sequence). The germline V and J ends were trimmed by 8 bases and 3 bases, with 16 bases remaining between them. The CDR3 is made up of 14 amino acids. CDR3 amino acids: CASSSPGLKETQYF. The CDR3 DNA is TGTGCCAGCTCTTCCCCGGGATTAAAAGAGACCCAGTACTTC.

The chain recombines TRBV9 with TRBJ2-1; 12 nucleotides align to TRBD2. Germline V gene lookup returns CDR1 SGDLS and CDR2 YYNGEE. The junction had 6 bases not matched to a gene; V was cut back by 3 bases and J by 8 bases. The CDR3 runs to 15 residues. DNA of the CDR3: TGTGCCAGCAGCGCTAGCGGGAGGGCCATGGATGAGCAGTTCTTC. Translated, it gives CASSASGRAMDEQFF.

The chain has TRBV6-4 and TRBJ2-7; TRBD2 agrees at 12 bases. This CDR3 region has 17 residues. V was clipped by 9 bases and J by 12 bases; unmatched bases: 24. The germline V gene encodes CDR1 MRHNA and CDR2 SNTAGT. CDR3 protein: CARGTQDWTSGMLSPYF. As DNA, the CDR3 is TGTGCCAGGGGGACACAGGACTGGACTAGCGGGATGCTGAGTCCGTACTTC.

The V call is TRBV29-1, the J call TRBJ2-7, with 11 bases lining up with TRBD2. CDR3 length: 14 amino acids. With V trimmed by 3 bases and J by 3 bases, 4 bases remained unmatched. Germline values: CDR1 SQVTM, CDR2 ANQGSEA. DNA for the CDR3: TGCAGCGTTGAGGTACTAGCGGGAGACTACGAGCAGTACTTC. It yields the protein CSVEVLAGDYEQYF.

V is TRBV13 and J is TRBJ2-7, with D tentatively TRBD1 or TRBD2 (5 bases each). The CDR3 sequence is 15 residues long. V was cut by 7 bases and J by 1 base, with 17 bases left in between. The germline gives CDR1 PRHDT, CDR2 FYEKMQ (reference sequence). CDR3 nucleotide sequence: TGTGCCAGCACTCAAAACGGGGCGGGTTCCTACGAGCAGTACTTC. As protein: CASTQNGAGSYEQYF. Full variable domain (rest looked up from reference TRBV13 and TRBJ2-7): AAGVIQSPRHLIKEKRETATLKCYPIPRHDTVYWYQQGPGQDPQFLISFYEKMQSDKGSIPDRFSAQQFSDYHSELNMSSLELGDSALYFCASTQNGAGSYEQYFGPGTRLTVT.

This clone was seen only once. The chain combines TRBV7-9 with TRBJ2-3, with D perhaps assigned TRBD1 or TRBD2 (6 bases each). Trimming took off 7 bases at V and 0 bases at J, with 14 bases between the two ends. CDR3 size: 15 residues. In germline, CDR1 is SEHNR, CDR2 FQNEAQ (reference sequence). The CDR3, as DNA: TGTGCCAGCACCACCGGGGGCGGGAGCACAGATACGCAGTATTTT. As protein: CASTTGGGSTDTQYF.

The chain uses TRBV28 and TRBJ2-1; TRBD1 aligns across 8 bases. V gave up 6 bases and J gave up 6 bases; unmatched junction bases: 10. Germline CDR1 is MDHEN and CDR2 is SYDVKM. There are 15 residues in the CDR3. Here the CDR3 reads CASSRGRDRSNEQFF. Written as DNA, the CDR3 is TGTGCCAGCAGCCGCGGTAGGGACAGGTCCAATGAGCAGTTCTTC.

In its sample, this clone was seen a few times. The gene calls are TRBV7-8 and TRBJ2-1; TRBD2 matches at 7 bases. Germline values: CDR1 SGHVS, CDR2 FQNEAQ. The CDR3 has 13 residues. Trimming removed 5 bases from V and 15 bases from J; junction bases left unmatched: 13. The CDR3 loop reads CASSPQMEREWFF. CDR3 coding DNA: TGTGCCAGCAGCCCCCAGATGGAGCGGGAATGGTTCTTC. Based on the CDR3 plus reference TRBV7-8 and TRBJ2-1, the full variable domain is GAGVSQSPRYKVAKRGQDVALRCDPISGHVSLFWYQQALGQGPEFLTYFQNEAQLDKSGLPSDRFFAERPEGSVSTLKIQRTQQEDSAVYLCASSPQMEREWFFGPGTRLTVL.

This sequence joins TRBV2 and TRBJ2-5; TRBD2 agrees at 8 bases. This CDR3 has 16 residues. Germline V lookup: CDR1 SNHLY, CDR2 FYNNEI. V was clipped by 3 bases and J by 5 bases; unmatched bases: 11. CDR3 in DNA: TGTGCCAGCAGTGAGGTAGAAAGCGGGAGTGCTGAGACCCAGTACTTC. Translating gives CASSEVESGSAETQYF.

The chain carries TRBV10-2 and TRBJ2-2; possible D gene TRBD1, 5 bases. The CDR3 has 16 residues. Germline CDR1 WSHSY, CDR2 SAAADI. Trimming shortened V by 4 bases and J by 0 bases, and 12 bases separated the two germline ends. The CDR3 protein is CASSVPTASNTGELFF. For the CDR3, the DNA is TGCGCCAGCAGTGTCCCGACAGCCTCGAACACCGGGGAGCTGTTTTTT.

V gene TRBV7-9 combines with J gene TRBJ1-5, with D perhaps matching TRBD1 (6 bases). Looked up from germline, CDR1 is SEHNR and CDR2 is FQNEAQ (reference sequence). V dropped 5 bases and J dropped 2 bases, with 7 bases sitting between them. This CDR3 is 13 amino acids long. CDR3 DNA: TGTGCCAGCAGCAACAGGGGCAATCAGCCCCAGCATTTT. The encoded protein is CASSNRGNQPQHF.

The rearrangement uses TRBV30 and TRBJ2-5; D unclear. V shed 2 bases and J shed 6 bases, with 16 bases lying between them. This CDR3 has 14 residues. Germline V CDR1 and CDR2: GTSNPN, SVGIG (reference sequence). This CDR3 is CAWSPISNSQTQYF. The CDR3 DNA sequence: TGTGCCTGGAGTCCTATATCCAATTCGCAGACCCAGTACTTC.